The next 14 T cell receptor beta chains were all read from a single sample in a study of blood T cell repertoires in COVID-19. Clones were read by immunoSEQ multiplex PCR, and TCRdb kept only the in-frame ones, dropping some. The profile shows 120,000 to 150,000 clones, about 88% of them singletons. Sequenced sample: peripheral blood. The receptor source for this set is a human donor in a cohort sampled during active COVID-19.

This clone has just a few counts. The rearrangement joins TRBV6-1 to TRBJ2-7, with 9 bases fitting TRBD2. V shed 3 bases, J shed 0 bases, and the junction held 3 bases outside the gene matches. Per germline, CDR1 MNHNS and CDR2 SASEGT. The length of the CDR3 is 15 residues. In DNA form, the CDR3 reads TGTGCCAGCAGTGACAGCGGGGGGCACTCCTACGAGCAGTACTTC. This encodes CASSDSGGHSYEQYF.

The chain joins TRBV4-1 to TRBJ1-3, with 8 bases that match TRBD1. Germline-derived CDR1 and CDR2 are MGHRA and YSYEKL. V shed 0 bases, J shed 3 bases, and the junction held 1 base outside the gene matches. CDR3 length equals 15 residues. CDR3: CASSQETGGGNTIYF. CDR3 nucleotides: TGCGCCAGCAGCCAAGAAACAGGGGGTGGAAACACCATATATTTT.

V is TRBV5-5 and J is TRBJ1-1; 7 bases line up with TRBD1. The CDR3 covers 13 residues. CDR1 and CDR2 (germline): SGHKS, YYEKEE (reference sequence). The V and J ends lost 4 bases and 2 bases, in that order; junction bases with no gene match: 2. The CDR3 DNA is TGTGCCAGCAGCCACAGGGGTAACACTGAAGCTTTCTTT. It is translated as CASSHRGNTEAFF.

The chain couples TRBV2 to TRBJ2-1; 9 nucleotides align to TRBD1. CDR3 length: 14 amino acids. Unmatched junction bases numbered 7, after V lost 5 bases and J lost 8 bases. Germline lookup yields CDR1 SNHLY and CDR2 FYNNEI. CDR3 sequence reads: CASSRLTGGDEQFF. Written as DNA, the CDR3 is TGTGCCAGCAGTCGACTGACAGGGGGGGATGAGCAGTTCTTC.

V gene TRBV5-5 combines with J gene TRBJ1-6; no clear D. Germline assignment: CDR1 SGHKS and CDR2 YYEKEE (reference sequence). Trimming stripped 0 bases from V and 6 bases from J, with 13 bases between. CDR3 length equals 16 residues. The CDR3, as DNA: TGTGCCAGCAGCTTGGGGGTGGATTCGGGTAATTCACCCCTCCACTTT. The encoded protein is CASSLGVDSGNSPLHF.

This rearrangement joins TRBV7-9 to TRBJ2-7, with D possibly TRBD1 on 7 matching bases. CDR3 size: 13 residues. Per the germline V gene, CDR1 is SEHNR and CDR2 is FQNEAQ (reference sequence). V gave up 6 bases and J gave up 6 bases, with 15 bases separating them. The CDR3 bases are TGTGCCAGCAGGCCAGCCAGGGGGGTCGAGCAGTACTTC. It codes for CASRPARGVEQYF.

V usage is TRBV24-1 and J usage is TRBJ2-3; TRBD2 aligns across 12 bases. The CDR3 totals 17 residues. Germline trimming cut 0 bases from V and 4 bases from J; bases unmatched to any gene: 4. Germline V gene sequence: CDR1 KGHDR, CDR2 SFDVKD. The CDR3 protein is CATSDLPSGREADTQYF. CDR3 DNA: TGTGCCACCAGTGATTTGCCTAGCGGGAGGGAGGCAGATACGCAGTATTTT.

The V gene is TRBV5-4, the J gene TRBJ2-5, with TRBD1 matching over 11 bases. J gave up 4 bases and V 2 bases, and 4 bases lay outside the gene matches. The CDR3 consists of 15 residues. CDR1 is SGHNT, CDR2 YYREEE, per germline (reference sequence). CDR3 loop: CASSFRTGGPETQYF. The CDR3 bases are TGTGCCAGCAGCTTTCGGACAGGGGGCCCAGAGACCCAGTACTTC.

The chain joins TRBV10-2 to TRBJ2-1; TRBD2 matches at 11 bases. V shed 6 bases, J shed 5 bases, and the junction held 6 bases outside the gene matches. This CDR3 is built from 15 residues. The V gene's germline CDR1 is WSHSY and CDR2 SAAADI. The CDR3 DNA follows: TGCGCCAGCAGCCGCACTAGCGGGGGTAACAATGAGCAGTTCTTC. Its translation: CASSRTSGGNNEQFF.

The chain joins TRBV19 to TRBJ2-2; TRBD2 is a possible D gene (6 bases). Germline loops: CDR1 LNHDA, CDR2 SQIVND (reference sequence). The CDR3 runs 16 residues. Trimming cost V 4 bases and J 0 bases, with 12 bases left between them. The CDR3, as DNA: TGTGCCAGTAGTAAGGCGGGGACTGCGAACACCGGGGAGCTGTTTTTT. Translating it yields CASSKAGTANTGELFF.

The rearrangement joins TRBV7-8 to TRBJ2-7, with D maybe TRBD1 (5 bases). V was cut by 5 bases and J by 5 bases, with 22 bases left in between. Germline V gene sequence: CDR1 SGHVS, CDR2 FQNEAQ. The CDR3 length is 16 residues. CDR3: CASSHGAATGFDEQYF. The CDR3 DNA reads TGTGCCAGCAGCCATGGGGCAGCCACCGGTTTCGACGAGCAGTACTTC.

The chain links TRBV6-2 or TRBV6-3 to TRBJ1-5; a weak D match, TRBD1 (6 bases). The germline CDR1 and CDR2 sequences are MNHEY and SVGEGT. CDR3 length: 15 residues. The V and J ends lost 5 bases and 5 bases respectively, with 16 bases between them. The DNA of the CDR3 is TGTGCCAGCAGTGCGGGTACAGGGACCTATCAGCCCCAGCATTTT. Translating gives CASSAGTGTYQPQHF.

CDR3 sequence: CASSRTRGGAAETQYF. CDR3 bases: TGTGCCAGCAGCCGGACTCGCGGGGGGGCCGCGGAGACCCAGTACTTC. The rearrangement joins TRBV2 to TRBJ2-5; 9 bases align to TRBD2. The trim removed 6 bases at V and 5 bases at J, leaving 13 bases unmatched. The length of the CDR3 is 16 residues. Germline CDR1 SNHLY, CDR2 FYNNEI.

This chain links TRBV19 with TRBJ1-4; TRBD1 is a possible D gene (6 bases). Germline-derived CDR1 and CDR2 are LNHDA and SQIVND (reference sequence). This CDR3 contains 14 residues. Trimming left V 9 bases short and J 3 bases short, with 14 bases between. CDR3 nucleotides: TGTGCCAGCCGAGGACAGCCGTCTAATGAAAAACTGTTTTTT. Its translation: CASRGQPSNEKLFF.